The 26 T cell receptor beta chains below were found in one sample sequenced in a study of T cells after yellow fever vaccination. MiXCR, applied by TCRdb to the 5' RACE reads, yields one record per CDR3 protein. The sample records some 350,000 distinct CDR3 sequences, 8.7% being singletons. Sequencing was performed on PBMCs, taken on the day of the first yellow fever vaccination. These receptors were taken from a young man who received the YFV17D yellow fever vaccine.

This clonotype was observed a few times. This rearrangement joins TRBV7-2 to TRBJ1-6; D gene uncertain. The CDR3 length is 15 residues. Per germline, CDR1 SGHTA and CDR2 FQGNSA. V was trimmed by 2 bases and J by 9 bases, leaving 14 bases between them. The CDR3 nucleotides read TGTGCCAGCAGCTTACGGGCAACAACGGCTTCACCCCTCCACTTT. Amino acids: CASSLRATTASPLHF.

This clonotype was picked up a small number of times. The junction differs from germline at one of its ends, possibly a read error. The genes are TRBV5-5 and TRBJ2-5; D might be TRBD1 or TRBD2, each matching 5 bases. The V gene's germline CDR1 is SGHKS and CDR2 YYEKEE (reference sequence). This CDR3 comprises 12 residues. The CDR3 region has the DNA TGTGCCAGCAGCTTGGTTGGGACCTTCTATCTTTTC. Encoded protein: CASSLVGTFYLF.

This clonotype has a count of ten or more. The chain has TRBV5-1 and TRBJ2-1; a weak D match, TRBD2 (5 bases). Germline CDR1 SGHRS, CDR2 YFSETQ. The CDR3 consists of 14 residues. Trimming shortened V by 6 bases and J by 6 bases, and 16 bases separated the two germline ends. CDR3 DNA sequence: TGCGCCAGCAAACCGGAGGTGACTTCCAATGAGCAGTTCTTC. Translated, it gives CASKPEVTSNEQFF.

Many counts were recorded for this clonotype. The rearrangement links TRBV20-1 to TRBJ2-1, with 12 positions matching TRBD2. The CDR3 is 15 residues long. Germline lookup yields CDR1 DFQATT and CDR2 SNEGSKA (reference sequence). Trimming cost V 5 bases and J 12 bases; bases outside gene matches: 14. In DNA form, the CDR3 reads TGCAGTGCTGGGAAGACTAGCGGGGGTATTAAGGGGCAGTTCTTC. Protein sequence: CSAGKTSGGIKGQFF.

This chain uses TRBV20-1 with TRBJ1-1; tentative D call: TRBD1 (5 bases). The V gene lost 5 bases and the J gene lost 8 bases, with 12 bases spanning the gap. Germline V gene sequence: CDR1 DFQATT, CDR2 SNEGSKA (reference sequence). This CDR3 is built from 11 residues. The CDR3 nucleotides are TGCAGTGCTGCCCCCGGGGGGGAAGCTTTCTTT. Protein product: CSAAPGGEAFF.

The chain joins TRBV5-1 to TRBJ2-1, with D possibly being TRBD1 (6 bases). With 3 bases removed from V and 4 bases from J, the gap between germline ends came to 14 bases. The germline V gene encodes CDR1 SGHRS and CDR2 YFSETQ. This CDR3 has 15 amino acids. CDR3 region: CASSSQGRQYNEQFF. In DNA, the CDR3 is TGCGCCAGCAGCTCACAGGGCCGTCAATACAATGAGCAGTTCTTC.

This clonotype was counted a few times. The V gene is TRBV10-3, the J gene TRBJ1-5, with 7 bases identical to TRBD1. J lost 5 bases, V lost 6 bases, and 1 base had no gene match. From germline, CDR1 is ENHRY and CDR2 SYGVKD. This CDR3 region has 12 residues. The CDR3 is CAISGQDQPQHF. The CDR3 DNA reads TGTGCCATCAGCGGACAGGATCAGCCCCAGCATTTT.

This clonotype was found a few times. The chain combines TRBV15 with TRBJ1-4, with 11 bases identical to TRBD1. Germline V lookup: CDR1 LNHNV, CDR2 YYDKDF (reference sequence). V was clipped by 3 bases and J by 3 bases; unmatched bases: 3. The CDR3 extends over 16 amino acids. The CDR3 region has the DNA TGTGCCACCAGCAGGGACAGGGGGCAGGCTAATGAAAAACTGTTTTTT. Its translation: CATSRDRGQANEKLFF.

This chain joins TRBV12-3 or TRBV12-4 and TRBJ1-2; no firm D call. V lost 5 bases, J lost 4 bases, and 11 bases lay in between. CDR3 size: 13 residues. This CDR3 reads CASSLQASYGYTF. The CDR3 DNA sequence: TGTGCCAGCAGTCTTCAGGCTTCCTATGGCTACACCTTC.

Only a few counts were recorded for this clonotype. Sequence at one end of the junction differs from germline and may be a read error. The chain uses TRBV11-2 and TRBJ2-1; the D is unclear. The length of the CDR3 is 11 residues. Per germline, CDR1 SGHAT and CDR2 FQNNGV. The CDR3 sequence is CASSSGPLAEF. CDR3 coding DNA: TGTGCCAGCAGCTCCGGGCCTCTGGCTGAGTTC.

The chain combines TRBV12-3 or TRBV12-4 with TRBJ1-1; D is unclear. V dropped 3 bases and J dropped 0 bases, with 14 bases sitting between them. This CDR3 has 16 residues. The CDR3 sequence: CASSLFGLGMNTEAFF. CDR3 nucleotide sequence: TGTGCCAGCAGTTTGTTCGGACTCGGAATGAACACTGAAGCTTTCTTT.

This clonotype was observed a few times. The chain combines TRBV12-3 or TRBV12-4 with TRBJ2-7; D is tentatively TRBD1 or TRBD2 (5 bases each). The CDR3 is made up of 12 amino acids. Trimming removed 3 bases from V and 5 bases from J, with 8 bases in between. Here the CDR3 reads CASSFGGHEQYV. CDR3 in DNA: TGTGCCAGCAGTTTTGGGGGTCACGAGCAGTACGTC.

CDR3 residues: CASSQAARRGEKLFF. The CDR3 bases are TGTGCCAGCAGCCAAGCGGCCAGGAGAGGAGAAAAACTGTTTTTT. The rearrangement uses TRBV3-1 and TRBJ1-4; D gene uncertain. This CDR3 region has 15 residues. The germline gives CDR1 LGHDT, CDR2 YNNKEL (reference sequence). V lost 1 base to trimming and J lost 8 bases, with 14 bases between them.

This clonotype was observed a few times. This chain links TRBV19 with TRBJ1-6, with 7 nucleotides matching TRBD1. This CDR3 is 14 amino acids long. V shed 4 bases and J 10 bases; nucleotides not matched to a gene: 7. The V gene's germline CDR1 is LNHDA and CDR2 SQIVND (reference sequence). Here the CDR3 DNA reads TGTGCCAGTAGTACCACAGGGGTCGGCTCACCCCTCCACTTT. Amino acids: CASSTTGVGSPLHF.

This clonotype showed up just a few times. V is TRBV18 and J is TRBJ2-1; D uncertain. CDR1 is KGHSH, CDR2 LQKENI, per germline. Trimming removed 4 bases at V and 9 bases at J, with 10 bases between. The CDR3 is made up of 12 amino acids. CDR3 in DNA: TGTGCCAGCTCACTGCGATCCGCTGAGCAGTTCTTC. Residues: CASSLRSAEQFF.

The table lists this clonotype with many counts. The chain recombines TRBV24-1 with TRBJ2-2; maybe TRBD1 (5 bases). This CDR3 spans 16 amino acids. With 0 bases removed from V and 0 bases from J, the gap between germline ends came to 7 bases. Per germline, CDR1 KGHDR and CDR2 SFDVKD. The CDR3 nucleotides read TGTGCCACCAGTGATTTGAGGGGATCGAACACCGGGGAGCTGTTTTTT. Protein sequence: CATSDLRGSNTGELFF.

The DNA of the CDR3 is TGCGCCAGCAGCTTTTCCGCCCGGGGAGGAAATGGAAACACCATATATTTT. Its protein product is CASSFSARGGNGNTIYF. The chain uses TRBV5-1 and TRBJ1-3; D is undetermined. V lost 2 bases to trimming and J lost 3 bases, with 18 bases between them. The CDR3 runs to 17 residues. Germline V gene lookup returns CDR1 SGHRS and CDR2 YFSETQ.

A few counts support this clonotype. The chain links TRBV6-5 to TRBJ2-1; possibly TRBD2 for D (7 bases). Trimming took off 7 bases at V and 7 bases at J, with 11 bases between the two ends. CDR3 length equals 12 residues. Germline V gives CDR1 MNHEY, CDR2 SVGAGI. Written as DNA, the CDR3 is TGTGCCAGCAAAGGGGGAGGGAATGAGCAGTTCTTC. This codes for CASKGGGNEQFF.

This clonotype was seen at least ten times. The chain carries TRBV25-1 and TRBJ2-1; D gene ambiguous. V lost 3 bases and J 6 bases, leaving 6 bases between the germline ends. Germline-derived CDR1 and CDR2 are MGHDK and SYGVNS. This CDR3 is built from 12 residues. The CDR3 region is CASSEGGNEQFF. In DNA, the CDR3 is TGTGCCAGCAGTGAGGGCGGCAATGAGCAGTTCTTC.

This clonotype came up a few times. The chain couples TRBV5-6 to TRBJ2-3, with D hard to call. Germline CDR1 reads SGHDT; CDR2 reads YYEEEE. Trimming left V 5 bases short and J 3 bases short, with 10 bases between. The CDR3 sequence is 13 residues long. For the CDR3, the DNA is TGTGCCAGCAGGTCCCTAACGACAGATACGCAGTATTTT. It yields the protein CASRSLTTDTQYF. Drawing the rest from reference TRBV5-6 and TRBJ2-3, the complete variable domain is DAGVTQSPTHLIKTRGQQVTLRCSPKSGHDTVSWYQQALGQGPQFIFQYYEEEERQRGNFPDRFSGHQFPNYSSELNVNALLLGDSALYLCASRSLTTDTQYFGPGTRLTVL.

The rearrangement joins TRBV27 to TRBJ1-4; tentative D call: TRBD1 (5 bases). Deletions cut 5 bases from V and 6 bases from J, with 13 bases between. The CDR3 consists of 14 residues. From germline, CDR1 is MNHEY and CDR2 SMNVEV (reference sequence). CDR3 nucleotide sequence: TGTGCCAGCAGTCGGGCCGGGGGGTATGAAAAACTGTTTTTT. The encoded protein is CASSRAGGYEKLFF.

The chain recombines TRBV7-9 with TRBJ2-1; 8 nucleotides align to TRBD2. Germline values: CDR1 SEHNR, CDR2 FQNEAQ (reference sequence). Trimming took 5 bases from V and 8 from J; bases not matched to a gene: 11. The CDR3 sequence is 15 residues long. For the CDR3, the DNA is TGTGCCAGCAGCGGCCGAAGGACTAGCTTGGATGAGCAGTTCTTC. Translated: CASSGRRTSLDEQFF.

The table lists this clonotype with a few counts. V and J are TRBV4-3 and TRBJ1-2; possibly TRBD1 for D (6 bases). This CDR3 has 14 residues. Looked up from germline, CDR1 is LGHNA and CDR2 is YSLEER. Between the trimmed V and J ends, which lost 3 bases and 4 bases, there was a span of 12 bases. In nucleotides, the CDR3 is TGCGCCAGCAGCCAGTCGGGACACGGCTATGGCTACACCTTC. As protein: CASSQSGHGYGYTF.

This clonotype occurred a few times. CDR3 in amino acids: CASSYETAYNEKLFF. CDR3 coding DNA: TGTGCCAGCAGTTACGAGACAGCCTATAATGAAAAACTGTTTTTT. The chain has TRBV7-9 and TRBJ1-4; weak D call: TRBD1 (5 bases). The CDR3 is 15 residues long. Per the germline V gene, CDR1 is SEHNR and CDR2 is FQNEAQ (reference sequence). Trimming left V 6 bases short and J 4 bases short, with 15 bases between.

The chain is built from TRBV10-2 and TRBJ2-3; D might be TRBD1 (5 bases). V lost 5 bases, J lost 1 base, and 13 bases lay in between. The CDR3 consists of 15 residues. Germline CDR1 reads WSHSY; CDR2 reads SAAADI. CDR3 in amino acids: CASSPVGAGTDTQYF. CDR3 nucleotides: TGCGCCAGCAGTCCCGTAGGGGCAGGCACAGATACGCAGTATTTT.

The rearrangement uses TRBV6-5 and TRBJ1-2; D unclear. In germline, CDR1 is MNHEY, CDR2 SVGAGI. V lost 0 bases to trimming and J lost 5 bases, with 13 bases between them. This CDR3 spans 15 amino acids. CDR3 nucleotides: TGTGCCAGCAGTTACTCGATGGAGGGTTGGTATGGCTACACCTTC. Amino acid sequence: CASSYSMEGWYGYTF.